This is a list of T cell receptor beta chains from one sample in a study of T cells in Graves' hyperthyroidism and ophthalmopathy. Using its own MiXCR run on the multiplex PCR reads, TCRdb lists one record per CDR3 protein. The sample yields about 700,000 distinct CDR3 sequences, about 15% seen once. The specimen was blood. Receptors originate from a woman aged 18-29 years with Graves' hyperthyroidism. Each CDR3 is given with its conserved first and last residue. Fields, in order: V gene, J gene, clone size, D gene, CDR3 protein, CDR3 DNA. A D gene is named only where the DNA matches it firmly. Some rows mark clone size as missing; the rest say once, few, many or name a class of expanded clone.

TRBV20-1	TRBJ2-1	NA	TRBD2	CSASGLAGGSSYNEQFF	TGCAGTGCGTCGGGACTAGCGGGAGGGAGCTCCTACAATGAGCAGTTCTTC
TRBV28	TRBJ1-5	many	NA	CASSLPGIQPQHF	TGTGCCAGCAGTTTACCAGGGATTCAGCCCCAGCATTTT
TRBV19	TRBJ1-6	NA	NA	CASSTRGSFYNSPLHF	TGTGCCAGTAGTACCCGGGGCAGTTTCTATAATTCACCCCTCCACTTT
TRBV5-1	TRBJ1-1	many	NA	CASSLTGVGEAFF	TGCGCCAGCAGCTTGACGGGGGTGGGTGAAGCTTTCTTT
TRBV7-2	TRBJ2-3	many	TRBD2	CASSLIAGGTDTQYF	TGTGCCAGCAGCTTAATAGCGGGAGGAACAGATACGCAGTATTTT
TRBV19	TRBJ1-5	NA	NA	CASADYSNQPQHF	TGTGCCAGTGCAGATTATAGCAATCAGCCCCAGCATTTT
TRBV10-3	TRBJ2-5	NA	NA	CAISEGSGDVETQYF	TGTGCCATCAGTGAAGGGTCAGGGGACGTGGAGACCCAGTACTTC
TRBV18	TRBJ1-2	many	NA	CASSLPPGQIYTF	TGTGCCAGCTCACTCCCTCCCGGACAGATATACACCTTC
TRBV11-2	TRBJ2-7	many	TRBD2	CASSLGLAQAEQYF	TGTGCCAGCAGCTTGGGACTAGCTCAGGCCGAGCAGTACTTC
TRBV11-2	TRBJ2-3	many	NA	CASSGGFRGTQYF	TGTGCCAGCTCAGGAGGGTTCAGGGGGACGCAGTATTTT